A selection of T cell receptor beta chains follows, all from one sample in a study of blood T cell repertoires in COVID-19. Profiling relied on immunoSEQ multiplex PCR, and the TCRdb table lists in-frame clones only, not all of them. The data show about 370,000 clones, approximately 92% seen once. The sample taken for sequencing was PBMCs or T cells enriched from blood (not recorded which). These receptors all come from a man aged 18 to 29 who had recovered from COVID-19. CDR3s include the opening cysteine and the closing phenylalanine or tryptophan. The order of the fields is D gene, J gene, V gene, clone size, CDR3 protein, CDR3 DNA. D genes are given only for firm matches. Only part of the rows carry a size: once, few, many, or a class if the clone is expanded.

D: .; J: TRBJ2-1; V: TRBV24-1; size: .; CDR3: CATSVFRLRPLLNEQFF; DNA: TGTGCCACCAGTGTCTTCAGGCTGCGTCCTTTACTTAATGAGCAGTTCTTC
D: .; J: TRBJ2-5; V: TRBV2; size: .; CDR3: CASSERGAFQETQYF; DNA: TGTGCCAGCAGTGAACGGGGAGCTTTCCAAGAGACCCAGTACTTC
D: TRBD2; J: TRBJ2-7; V: TRBV7-9; size: .; CDR3: CASSLGSSGERAYEQYF; DNA: TGTGCCAGCAGCTTAGGGTCTAGCGGGGAGAGGGCCTACGAGCAGTACTTC
D: TRBD2; J: TRBJ2-7; V: TRBV5-1; size: once; CDR3: CASSLGASGGFSYEQYF; DNA: TGCGCCAGCAGCTTGGGGGCTAGCGGGGGCTTCTCCTACGAGCAGTACTTC
D: TRBD1; J: TRBJ2-7; V: TRBV5-1; size: .; CDR3: CASSWGTEPYEQYF; DNA: TGCGCCAGCAGCTGGGGGACAGAGCCCTACGAGCAGTACTTC
D: .; J: TRBJ1-1; V: TRBV19; size: .; CDR3: CASSILLQGNTEAFF; DNA: TGTGCCAGTAGTATTCTCCTTCAGGGAAACACTGAAGCTTTCTTT
D: TRBD1; J: TRBJ1-2; V: TRBV11-3; size: .; CDR3: CASSQPEQGKNRGYTF; DNA: TGTGCCAGCAGCCAACCCGAACAGGGGAAGAATAGAGGCTACACCTTC
D: .; J: TRBJ2-3; V: TRBV29-1; size: .; CDR3: CSVEDYRAGTQYF; DNA: TGCAGCGTTGAAGATTACAGGGCTGGCACGCAGTATTTT
D: TRBD1; J: TRBJ2-3; V: TRBV28; size: .; CDR3: CASSFSDRGTQYF; DNA: TGTGCCAGCAGTTTCTCCGACAGGGGTACGCAGTATTTT
D: TRBD1; J: TRBJ2-7; V: TRBV9; size: .; CDR3: CASSFRDRAYEQYF; DNA: TGTGCCAGCAGCTTCAGAGACAGGGCCTACGAGCAGTACTTC
D: .; J: TRBJ2-3; V: TRBV9; size: .; CDR3: CASSVARGGTDTQYF; DNA: TGTGCCAGCAGCGTAGCCAGGGGTGGCACAGATACGCAGTATTTT
D: TRBD2; J: TRBJ2-3; V: TRBV4-1; size: .; CDR3: CASSQVGLAGKDTQYF; DNA: TGCGCCAGCAGCCAAGTGGGACTAGCGGGAAAGGATACGCAGTATTTT
D: .; J: TRBJ1-2; V: TRBV18; size: .; CDR3: CASSPREESFGYTF; DNA: TGTGCCAGCTCACCCCGGGAGGAATCCTTCGGCTACACCTTC
D: .; J: TRBJ2-2; V: TRBV18; size: .; CDR3: CASSPLSDGELFF; DNA: TGTGCCAGCTCACCACTCAGTGACGGGGAGCTGTTTTTT
D: .; J: TRBJ2-5; V: TRBV25-1; size: .; CDR3: CASSDGGWETQYF; DNA: TGTGCCAGCAGTGATGGGGGCTGGGAGACCCAGTACTTC
D: .; J: TRBJ2-3; V: TRBV3-1/TRBV3-2; size: .; CDR3: CASSTGSSTDTQYF; DNA: TGTGCCAGCAGCACAGGGAGTAGCACAGATACGCAGTATTTT
D: TRBD1; J: TRBJ1-4; V: TRBV5-1; size: .; CDR3: CASRGGRPNINEKLFF; DNA: TGCGCCAGCCGAGGGGGCCGACCTAATATAAATGAAAAACTGTTTTTT
D: TRBD1; J: TRBJ1-2; V: TRBV6-1; size: few; CDR3: CASSESGQSYGYTF; DNA: TGTGCCAGCAGTGAATCGGGACAGAGTTATGGCTACACCTTC
D: .; J: TRBJ2-7; V: TRBV28; size: .; CDR3: CASSSGPYEQYF; DNA: TGTGCCAGCAGTTCAGGTCCCTACGAGCAGTACTTC
D: .; J: TRBJ1-2; V: TRBV19; size: few; CDR3: CASKSDGYTF; DNA: TGTGCCAGTAAGAGCGATGGCTACACCTTC
D: .; J: TRBJ1-5; V: TRBV29-1; size: once; CDR3: CSVLEVNQPQHF; DNA: TGCAGCGTTTTAGAGGTCAATCAGCCCCAGCATTTT
D: TRBD1; J: TRBJ2-7; V: TRBV7-9; size: .; CDR3: CASSSLPGQAFF; DNA: TGTGCCAGCAGCTCGTTACCGGGACAGGCTTTCTTC
D: TRBD1; J: TRBJ1-5; V: TRBV7-9; size: .; CDR3: CASSLGQGVNQPQHF; DNA: TGTGCCAGCAGCTTAGGGCAGGGGGTCAATCAGCCCCAGCATTTT
D: TRBD1; J: TRBJ2-1; V: TRBV5-1; size: .; CDR3: CASSSGQGYEQFF; DNA: TGCGCCAGCAGCTCCGGACAGGGCTATGAGCAGTTCTTC
D: TRBD1; J: TRBJ1-1; V: TRBV4-1; size: .; CDR3: CASSQDRRGEAFF; DNA: TGCGCCAGCAGTCAGGACAGGCGTGGTGAAGCTTTCTTT
D: TRBD1; J: TRBJ2-1; V: TRBV5-5; size: .; CDR3: CASSFDWTGGDYNEQFF; DNA: TGTGCCAGCAGCTTCGATTGGACAGGGGGCGACTACAATGAGCAGTTCTTC
D: .; J: TRBJ1-2; V: TRBV5-5; size: .; CDR3: CASSLQGYGYTF; DNA: TGTGCCAGCAGCTTACAGGGCTATGGCTACACCTTC
D: TRBD2; J: TRBJ2-7; V: TRBV5-1; size: .; CDR3: CASSLPPSGGSYEQYF; DNA: TGCGCCAGCAGCTTGCCACCTAGCGGGGGCTCCTACGAGCAGTACTTC
D: TRBD2; J: TRBJ2-1; V: TRBV5-6; size: .; CDR3: CASSAMTSRASYNEQFF; DNA: TGTGCCAGCAGCGCCATGACTAGCAGGGCCTCCTACAATGAGCAGTTCTTC
D: .; J: TRBJ1-6; V: TRBV19; size: .; CDR3: CASSTQGLYSPLHF; DNA: TGTGCCAGTAGTACGCAGGGTTTATATTCACCCCTCCACTTT
D: .; J: TRBJ1-6; V: TRBV7-9; size: .; CDR3: CASSPSVNSPLHF; DNA: TGTGCCAGCAGCCCCTCAGTTAATTCACCCCTCCACTTT
D: TRBD1; J: TRBJ1-1; V: TRBV11-2; size: .; CDR3: CASSPDRGGLPGFF; DNA: TGTGCCAGCAGCCCGGACAGGGGCGGGCTTCCGGGTTTCTTT
D: .; J: TRBJ1-5; V: TRBV2; size: .; CDR3: CASHGGGHQPQHF; DNA: TGTGCCAGCCACGGGGGGGGGCATCAGCCCCAGCATTTT
D: .; J: TRBJ2-3; V: TRBV7-7; size: .; CDR3: CASSLTPTDTQYF; DNA: TGTGCCAGCAGCCTGACTCCAACAGATACGCAGTATTTT
D: .; J: TRBJ1-3; V: TRBV27; size: .; CDR3: CASSFLSGNTIYF; DNA: TGTGCCAGCAGTTTCTTATCTGGAAACACCATATATTTT
D: TRBD2; J: TRBJ2-1; V: TRBV7-3; size: .; CDR3: CASSLVAGVSGRHNEQFF; DNA: TGTGCCAGCAGCTTAGTTGCGGGGGTCTCGGGAAGACACAATGAGCAGTTCTTC
D: TRBD1; J: TRBJ2-7; V: TRBV27; size: .; CDR3: CASRQGAYEQYF; DNA: TGTGCCAGCAGACAGGGGGCCTACGAGCAGTACTTC